The 17 T cell receptor beta chains below all came from one sample that was sequenced in a study of blood T cells in healthy people across ages. Alongside a J-beta primer mix, a sample-barcoded 5' primer served in a second PCR lasting roughly 6 to 12 cycles. MiXCR was run by TCRdb on the 5' RACE reads, yielding one entry per CDR3 protein. The table records about 1.5 million distinct CDR3 sequences, 35% to 45% of them present only once. Source material: blood. These receptors all come from a woman between 18 and 29 years old in good health.

In this sample, this clonotype turned up a few times. The chain joins TRBV12-3 or TRBV12-4 to TRBJ2-5, with 9 bases fitting TRBD2. The trim removed 2 bases at V and 5 bases at J, leaving 9 bases unmatched. The CDR3 is made up of 16 amino acids. The CDR3 DNA reads TGTGCCAGCAGTTTAAGATTAGCGGGAGCGAGGGAGACCCAGTACTTC. Its protein product is CASSLRLAGARETQYF.

This clonotype has more than one count but fewer than ten. This chain links TRBV12-3 or TRBV12-4 with TRBJ2-3, with a tentative D call TRBD2 (5 bases). This CDR3 is built from 13 residues. Trimming took 5 bases from V and 4 from J, leaving 10 bases between them. CDR3 in DNA: TGTGCCAGCAGTCCCAGGAGGCCAGATACGCAGTATTTT. Protein product: CASSPRRPDTQYF.

This sequence joins TRBV3-1 and TRBJ1-1; a possible D gene is TRBD1 (6 bases). V lost 4 bases, J lost 4 bases, and 10 bases lay in between. The CDR3 contains 13 residues. The germline V gene encodes CDR1 LGHDT and CDR2 YNNKEL (reference sequence). The CDR3 region has the DNA TGTGCCAGCAGCCGGAGGACAGTCACTGAAGCTTTCTTT. The encoded protein is CASSRRTVTEAFF.

The V call is TRBV2, the J call TRBJ1-4; perhaps TRBD1 as D (5 bases). V lost 4 bases and J lost 5, with 11 bases in between. CDR3 size: 14 residues. The germline gives CDR1 SNHLY, CDR2 FYNNEI. The CDR3 loop is CASSVGAPNEKLFF. The CDR3 DNA is TGTGCCAGCAGTGTCGGGGCTCCAAATGAAAAACTGTTTTTT.

The chain employs TRBV12-3 or TRBV12-4 and TRBJ1-1; D may be TRBD1 (6 bases). The CDR3 has 14 residues. V dropped 6 bases and J dropped 4 bases, with 15 bases sitting between them. The CDR3 DNA is TGTGCCAGCAGACAAGACAGGTCTGGCACTGAAGCTTTCTTT. Protein sequence: CASRQDRSGTEAFF.

The chain is built from TRBV29-1 and TRBJ2-3, with TRBD1 matching over 8 bases. CDR3 length: 14 amino acids. V dropped 6 bases and J dropped 1; count of bases not matched to a gene: 6. CDR1 is SQVTM, CDR2 ANQGSEA, per germline. The CDR3 protein is CSVEATGGTDTQYF. As DNA, the CDR3 is TGCAGCGTAGAGGCGACAGGGGGCACAGATACGCAGTATTTT.

This chain uses TRBV4-1 with TRBJ1-1; the D gene is possibly TRBD1 (6 bases). The CDR3 length is 15 residues. V lost 1 base, J lost 3 bases, and 12 bases lay in between. CDR1 is MGHRA, CDR2 YSYEKL, per germline. The DNA for the CDR3 is TGCGCCAGCAGCCAAGTAGGACAGAGACACACTGAAGCTTTCTTT. This sequence encodes CASSQVGQRHTEAFF.

The chain combines TRBV6-6 with TRBJ2-7, with D possibly TRBD2 on 6 matching bases. The CDR3 has 15 amino acids. With 3 bases removed from V and 7 bases from J, the gap between germline ends came to 19 bases. CDR1 and CDR2 (germline): MNHNY, SVGAGI (reference sequence). CDR3 DNA sequence: TGTGCCAGCAGTTATCCGGGAGTGGGCGGCAATGAGCAGTACTTC. Translating it yields CASSYPGVGGNEQYF.

This clonotype has just a few counts. The gene calls are TRBV27 and TRBJ1-5; D is unresolved. Trimming pared 1 base from V and 0 bases from J, leaving 7 bases between. Per the germline V gene, CDR1 is MNHEY and CDR2 is SMNVEV (reference sequence). This CDR3 region has 15 residues. CDR3 amino acids: CASSLFPDSNQPQHF. Here the CDR3 DNA reads TGTGCCAGCAGTTTATTCCCGGATAGCAATCAGCCCCAGCATTTT.

This clonotype occurred a few times. The chain carries TRBV21-1 and TRBJ1-2. TRBV21-1 is classified as a pseudogene. The CDR3 has 16 amino acids. DNA for the CDR3: TGTGCCAGCAGCCGAAGGGAGGATCGAGCTAACTATGGCTACACCTTC. This sequence encodes CASSRREDRANYGYTF.

V and J are TRBV20-1 and TRBJ2-7, with D possibly TRBD2 on 6 matching bases. V was cut by 5 bases and J by 3 bases, with 14 bases left in between. Germline assignment: CDR1 DFQATT and CDR2 SNEGSKA (reference sequence). The length of the CDR3 is 13 residues. In nucleotides, the CDR3 is TGCAGTGCTGGGGGGTTGACAGACTACGAGCAGTACTTC. Protein product: CSAGGLTDYEQYF.

This clonotype was counted between two and nine times. This chain uses TRBV5-1 with TRBJ2-3, with no clear D. Looked up from germline, CDR1 is SGHRS and CDR2 is YFSETQ. CDR3 length equals 15 residues. Trimming removed 1 base at V and 0 bases at J, with 9 bases between. DNA for the CDR3: TGCGCCAGCAGCTTGAGTCCCGGTAGCACAGATACGCAGTATTTT. This translates into CASSLSPGSTDTQYF.

This chain connects TRBV6-2 or TRBV6-3 to TRBJ2-7, with D possibly being TRBD2 (6 bases). TRBJ2-1 explains the end of the DNA better; the J call may be wrong. From germline, CDR1 is MNHEY and CDR2 SVGEGT. CDR3 size: 15 residues. The CDR3 reads CASSTGLTSSYEQFF. Here the CDR3 DNA reads TGTGCCAGCAGTACAGGACTAACAAGCTCCTACGAGCAGTTCTTC.

Comments on this clonotype: One end of the junction fails to match germline, which may point to a read error. The chain employs TRBV6-5 and TRBJ1-6; D gene uncertain. CDR1 and CDR2 (germline): MNHEY, SVGAGI. This CDR3 has 13 amino acids. The DNA of the CDR3 is TGTGCCAGCAGTTACATGGGAGATTCACCCCCCCACTTT. Translated: CASSYMGDSPPHF.

V gene TRBV2 combines with J gene TRBJ2-4; the D is unclear. The CDR3 runs to 14 residues. The V gene lost 0 bases and the J gene lost 13 bases, with 16 bases spanning the gap. Germline CDR1 reads SNHLY; CDR2 reads FYNNEI. This chain's CDR3 is CASSEAVVGNEQYF. Here the CDR3 DNA reads TGTGCCAGCAGTGAAGCGGTAGTCGGAAATGAGCAGTACTTC.

This clonotype was counted between two and nine times. The chain couples TRBV6-1 to TRBJ1-2; a weak D match, TRBD1 (6 bases). Germline V gives CDR1 MNHNS, CDR2 SASEGT. CDR3 length: 14 amino acids. The V gene lost 10 bases and the J gene lost 4 bases, with 19 bases spanning the gap. The CDR3 is CATGPGHRLYGYTF. For the CDR3, the DNA is TGTGCCACCGGCCCGGGACACAGACTCTATGGCTACACCTTC.

In its sample, this clonotype was seen a few times. V is TRBV29-1 and J is TRBJ1-4; maybe TRBD1 (6 bases). Trimming removed 1 base from V and 3 bases from J, with 9 bases in between. The length of the CDR3 is 14 residues. Per the germline V gene, CDR1 is SQVTM and CDR2 is ANQGSEA. The CDR3 protein is CSVEGAGANEKLFF. DNA for the CDR3: TGCAGCGTTGAAGGGGCAGGGGCTAATGAAAAACTGTTTTTT.